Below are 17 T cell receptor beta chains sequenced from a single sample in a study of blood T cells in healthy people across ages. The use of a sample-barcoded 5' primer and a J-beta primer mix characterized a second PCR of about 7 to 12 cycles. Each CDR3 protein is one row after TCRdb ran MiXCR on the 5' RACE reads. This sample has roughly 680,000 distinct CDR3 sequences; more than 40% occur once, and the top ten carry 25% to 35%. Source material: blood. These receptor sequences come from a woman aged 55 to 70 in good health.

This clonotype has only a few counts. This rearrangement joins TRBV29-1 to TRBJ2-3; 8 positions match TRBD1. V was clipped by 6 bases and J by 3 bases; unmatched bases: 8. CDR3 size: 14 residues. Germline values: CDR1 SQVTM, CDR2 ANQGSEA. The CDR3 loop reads CSVRPGQATDTQYF. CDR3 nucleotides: TGCAGCGTGCGACCGGGACAGGCAACAGATACGCAGTATTTT.

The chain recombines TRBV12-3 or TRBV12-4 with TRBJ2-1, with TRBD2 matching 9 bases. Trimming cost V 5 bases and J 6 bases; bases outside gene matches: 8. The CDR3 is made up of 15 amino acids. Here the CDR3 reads CASSPSGRSINEQFF. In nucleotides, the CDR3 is TGTGCCAGCAGTCCCAGCGGGAGGTCGATCAATGAGCAGTTCTTC.

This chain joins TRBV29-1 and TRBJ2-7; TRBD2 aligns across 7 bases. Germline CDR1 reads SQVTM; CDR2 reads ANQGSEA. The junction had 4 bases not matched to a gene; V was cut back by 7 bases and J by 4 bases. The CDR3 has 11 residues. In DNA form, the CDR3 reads TGCAGCGGTAGACTAGCTTACGAGCAGTACTTC. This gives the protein CSGRLAYEQYF.

The CDR3 DNA reads as TGTGCCAGCAGCCAAGTTCTAGCGTCCCACGAGCAGTACTTC. As protein: CASSQVLASHEQYF. The rearrangement joins TRBV3-1 to TRBJ2-7; D possibly corresponds to TRBD2 (6 bases). Germline V lookup: CDR1 LGHDT, CDR2 YNNKEL (reference sequence). Trimming left V 1 base short and J 5 bases short, with 12 bases between. The CDR3 contains 14 residues.

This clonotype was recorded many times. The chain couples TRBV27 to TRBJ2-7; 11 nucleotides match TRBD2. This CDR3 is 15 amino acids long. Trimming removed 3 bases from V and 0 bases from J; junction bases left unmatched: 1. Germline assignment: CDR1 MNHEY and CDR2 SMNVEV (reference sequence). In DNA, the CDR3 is TGTGCCAGCAGTTTCGGGACTAGCGGCTCCTACGAGCAGTACTTC. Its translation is CASSFGTSGSYEQYF.

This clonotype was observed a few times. Here the CDR3 reads CATSDPGGTDTQYF. In DNA form, the CDR3 reads TGTGCCACCAGTGACCCAGGGGGCACAGATACGCAGTATTTT. This chain links TRBV24-1 with TRBJ2-3, with D tentatively TRBD1 (6 bases). Trimming shortened V by 4 bases and J by 1 base, and 8 bases separated the two germline ends. Germline V gene data show CDR1 as KGHDR and CDR2 as SFDVKD. There are 14 residues in the CDR3.

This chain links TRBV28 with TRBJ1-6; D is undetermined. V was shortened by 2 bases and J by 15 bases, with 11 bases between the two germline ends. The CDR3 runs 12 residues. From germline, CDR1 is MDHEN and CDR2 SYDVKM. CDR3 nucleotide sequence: TGTGCCAGCAGTTTACCCTTACAAAGCCTCCACTTT. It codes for CASSLPLQSLHF.

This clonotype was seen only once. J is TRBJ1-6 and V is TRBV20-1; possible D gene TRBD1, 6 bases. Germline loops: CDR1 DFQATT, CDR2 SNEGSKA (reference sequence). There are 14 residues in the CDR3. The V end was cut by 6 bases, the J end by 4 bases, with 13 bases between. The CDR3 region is CSAAAGHYNSPLHF. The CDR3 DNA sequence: TGCAGTGCCGCGGCGGGACATTATAATTCACCCCTCCACTTT.

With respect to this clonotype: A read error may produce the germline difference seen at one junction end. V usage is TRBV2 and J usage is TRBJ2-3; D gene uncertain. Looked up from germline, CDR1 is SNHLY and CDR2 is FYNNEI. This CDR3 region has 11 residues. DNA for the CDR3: TGCGCCAGCAGTGACCAAGATACGCAGTATTTT. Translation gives CASSDQDTQYF. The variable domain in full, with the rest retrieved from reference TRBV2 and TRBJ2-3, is EPEVTQTPSHQVTQMGQEVILRCVPISNHLYFYWYRQILGQKVEFLVSFYNNEISEKSEIFDDQFSVERPDGSNFTLKIRSTKLEDSAMYFCASSDQDTQYFGPGTRLTVL.

The CDR3 region has the DNA TGTGCCAGCAGTTTATTTAGCGGAACGTACCAAGAGACCCAGTACTTC. Protein product: CASSLFSGTYQETQYF. The chain links TRBV27 to TRBJ2-5, with D possibly being TRBD2 (6 bases). The germline V gene has CDR1 MNHEY and CDR2 SMNVEV (reference sequence). V was clipped by 1 base and J by 0 bases, with 12 bases between them. The CDR3 has 16 residues.

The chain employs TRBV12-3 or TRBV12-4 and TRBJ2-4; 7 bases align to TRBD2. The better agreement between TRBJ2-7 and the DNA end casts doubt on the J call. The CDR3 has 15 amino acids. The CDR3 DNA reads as TGTGCCAGCAGTTTAAGGCGGGAGATGTCCTACGAGCAGTACTTC. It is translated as CASSLRREMSYEQYF.

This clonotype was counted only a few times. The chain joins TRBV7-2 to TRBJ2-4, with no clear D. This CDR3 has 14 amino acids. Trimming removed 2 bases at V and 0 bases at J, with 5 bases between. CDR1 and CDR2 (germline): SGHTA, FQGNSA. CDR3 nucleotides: TGTGCCAGCAGCTTACAGATAGCCAAAAACATTCAGTACTTC. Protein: CASSLQIAKNIQYF.

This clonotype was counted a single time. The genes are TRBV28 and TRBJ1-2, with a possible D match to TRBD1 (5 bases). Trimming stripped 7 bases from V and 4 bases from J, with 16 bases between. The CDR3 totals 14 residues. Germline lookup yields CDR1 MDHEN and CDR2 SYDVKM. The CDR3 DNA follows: TGTGCCAGCATTGATACCCGACAGCCCTATGGCTACACCTTC. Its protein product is CASIDTRQPYGYTF.

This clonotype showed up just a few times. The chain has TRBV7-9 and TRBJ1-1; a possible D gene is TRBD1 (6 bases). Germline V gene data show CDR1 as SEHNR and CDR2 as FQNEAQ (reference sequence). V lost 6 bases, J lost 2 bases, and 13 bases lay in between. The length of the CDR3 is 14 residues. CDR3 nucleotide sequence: TGTGCCAGCAGTTTGCGACAGGAAAACACTGAAGCTTTCTTT. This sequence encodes CASSLRQENTEAFF.

CDR3 loop: CASNPVPGHKERSYEQYF. DNA for the CDR3: TGTGCCAGCAATCCCGTACCGGGACATAAGGAAAGGAGCTACGAGCAGTACTTC. The chain is built from TRBV6-2 or TRBV6-3 and TRBJ2-7, with a weak D call TRBD1 (6 bases). The CDR3 is made up of 18 amino acids. V was trimmed by 7 bases and J by 3 bases, leaving 28 bases between them. The V gene's germline CDR1 is MNHEY and CDR2 SVGEGT.

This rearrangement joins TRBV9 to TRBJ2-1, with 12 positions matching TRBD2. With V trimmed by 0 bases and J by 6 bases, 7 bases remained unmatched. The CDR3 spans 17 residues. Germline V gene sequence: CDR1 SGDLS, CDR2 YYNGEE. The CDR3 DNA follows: TGTGCCAGCAGCGTAGTAGGTTCGGGACTAGCGGGCAATGAGCAGTTCTTC. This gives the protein CASSVVGSGLAGNEQFF.

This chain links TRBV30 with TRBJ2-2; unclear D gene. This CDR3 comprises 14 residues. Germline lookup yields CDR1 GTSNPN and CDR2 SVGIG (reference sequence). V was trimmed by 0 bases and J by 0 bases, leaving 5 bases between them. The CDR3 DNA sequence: TGTGCCTGGAGTGTACGCTCGAACACCGGGGAGCTGTTTTTT. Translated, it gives CAWSVRSNTGELFF.